The sequence of this TCR beta chain was determined in a study of molecular identifiers for immune sequencing clone quantification. Findings of the study overall: Over 99% of effector molecules, yet under 1% of naive-cell molecules, were held by clones above 20 RNA copies.

Trimming left V 4 bases short and J 4 bases short, with 5 bases between. The CDR3 length is 13 residues. In germline, CDR1 is SGHVS, CDR2 FNYEAQ. In its sample, this clonotype was seen many times. Antigen: not known. In preparing bulk TCR libraries, previously described methods and listed TCR primers were used. Via MiXCR, TCRdb re-called the PCR reads, giving one row per CDR3 protein. The sample shows under 600,000 distinct CDR3 sequences, 20% to 25% of them seen only once. The origin of this receptor is a human donor in good health. Some libraries in this study had Jurkat cell RNA spiked in. Sequences were obtained from naive CD8+ T cells from blood, with Jurkat cell RNA spiked in. Sample subset: FACS-sorted CD8+CD4-CCR7+CD45RA+ naive T cells. The rearrangement links TRBV7-6 to TRBJ2-6; D is ambiguous. The CDR3 DNA reads TGTGCCAGCAGCTCCGGCGGGGCCAACGTCCTGACTTTC. It translates to CASSSGGANVLTF.